This TCR beta chain was profiled in a study of blood T cell repertoires in COVID-19. In the study overall: Samples came from the United States, Italy and Spain, spanning acute and convalescent COVID-19.

Per the study methods: Counts of nucleated cells, estimated from reference gene primer amplification, were obtained. The data were produced by immunoSEQ multiplex PCR, yet TCRdb's version contains in-frame clones alone and is incomplete. The V and J calls and clone size are taken from that table; D and trimming were inferred from the DNA. This table holds approximately 290,000 clones, 90% found once. Participants were aged roughly 18 to 90 years, lived in 25 or so US areas, and enrolled virtually. Participants had their cohort set by participant-reported clinical history. Material: PBMCs or T cells enriched from blood (not recorded which). The source is a woman aged 18 to 35 with acute COVID-19.

The CDR3 protein is CASSPGGVGGGQPQHF. The DNA of the CDR3 is TGCGCCAGCAGCCCGGGTGGGGTGGGTGGAGGGCAGCCCCAGCATTTT. This chain uses TRBV5-1 with TRBJ1-5; D uncertain. Germline CDR1 and CDR2: SGHRS and YFSETQ. The V end lost 4 bases, the J end lost 7 bases, and 21 bases lay between the germline ends. CDR3 length: 16 residues. Using reference TRBV5-1 and TRBJ1-5 for the parts outside the CDR3, the full variable domain is KAGVTQTPRYLIKTRGQQVTLSCSPISGHRSVSWYQQTPGQGLQFLFEYFSETQRNKGNFPGRFSGRQFSNSRSEMNVSTLELGDSALYLCASSPGGVGGGQPQHFGDGTRLSIL.